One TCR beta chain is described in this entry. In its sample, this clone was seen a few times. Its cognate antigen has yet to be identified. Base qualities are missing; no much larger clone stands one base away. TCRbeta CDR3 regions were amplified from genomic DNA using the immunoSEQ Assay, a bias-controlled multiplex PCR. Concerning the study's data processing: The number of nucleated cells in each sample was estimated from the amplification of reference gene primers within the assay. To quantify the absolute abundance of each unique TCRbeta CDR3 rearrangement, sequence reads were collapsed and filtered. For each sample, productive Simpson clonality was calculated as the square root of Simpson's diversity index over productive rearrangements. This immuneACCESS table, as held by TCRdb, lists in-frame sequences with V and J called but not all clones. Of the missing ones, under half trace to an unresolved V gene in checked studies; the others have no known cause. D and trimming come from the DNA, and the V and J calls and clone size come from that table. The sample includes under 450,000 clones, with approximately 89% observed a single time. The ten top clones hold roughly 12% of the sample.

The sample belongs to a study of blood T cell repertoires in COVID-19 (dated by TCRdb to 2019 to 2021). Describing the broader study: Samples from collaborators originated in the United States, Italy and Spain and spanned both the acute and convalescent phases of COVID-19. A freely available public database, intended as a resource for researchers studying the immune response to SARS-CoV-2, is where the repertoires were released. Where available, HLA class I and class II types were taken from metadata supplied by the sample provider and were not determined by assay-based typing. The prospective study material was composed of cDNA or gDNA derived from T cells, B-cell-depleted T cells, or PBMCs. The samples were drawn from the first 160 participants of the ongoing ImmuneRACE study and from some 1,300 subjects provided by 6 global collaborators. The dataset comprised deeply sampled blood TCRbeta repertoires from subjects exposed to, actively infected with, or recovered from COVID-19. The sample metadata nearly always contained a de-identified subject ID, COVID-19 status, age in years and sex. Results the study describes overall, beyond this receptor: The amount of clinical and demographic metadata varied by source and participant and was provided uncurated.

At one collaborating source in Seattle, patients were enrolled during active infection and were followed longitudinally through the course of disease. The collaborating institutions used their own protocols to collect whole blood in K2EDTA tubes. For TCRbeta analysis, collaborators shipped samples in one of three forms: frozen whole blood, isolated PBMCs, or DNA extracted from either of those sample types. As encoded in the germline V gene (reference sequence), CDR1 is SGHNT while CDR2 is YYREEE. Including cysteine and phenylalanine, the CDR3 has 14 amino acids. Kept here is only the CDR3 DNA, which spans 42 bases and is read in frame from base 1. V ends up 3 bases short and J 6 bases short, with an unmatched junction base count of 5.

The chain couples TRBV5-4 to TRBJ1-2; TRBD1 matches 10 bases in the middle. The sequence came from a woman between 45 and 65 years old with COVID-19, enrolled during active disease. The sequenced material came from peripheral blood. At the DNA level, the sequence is TGTGCCAGCAGCTATGACAGGGGGCTGGATGGCTACACCTTC. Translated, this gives CASSYDRGLDGYTF.